This T cell receptor beta chain was captured in a study of T cell responses to AZD1222 COVID-19 vaccine. General observations from the study: Unmutated regions of variants are reportedly targeted by nearly half of spike-specific TCRs.

The CDR3 is 12 residues long. V shed 5 bases, J shed 2 bases, and the junction held 0 bases outside the gene matches. Per germline, CDR1 SEHNR and CDR2 FQNEAQ (reference sequence). Comment on this clone: Its antigen is not known.

Clones were sequenced by immunoSEQ multiplex PCR, and TCRdb holds only the in-frame ones, with some missing. Of 150,000 to 200,000 clones listed, 92% are singletons. This clonotype was sampled from an adult who received the AZD1222 COVID-19 vaccine. Sequenced here: peripheral blood, sampled 28 days after the second AZD1222 dose. This rearrangement joins TRBV7-9 to TRBJ2-7; 7 nucleotides line up with TRBD1. The DNA of the CDR3 is TGTGCCAGCAGCGACAGGGCCTACGAGCAGTACTTC. Translated, it gives CASSDRAYEQYF.